This T cell receptor beta chain was identified during a study of regulatory T cells in long-lasting Graves disease. This clonotype has at least ten counts. Germline V gene data show CDR1 as KGHSH and CDR2 as LQKENI. The CDR3 extends over 14 amino acids. With 4 bases removed from V and 3 bases from J, the gap between germline ends came to 13 bases. Construction of the TCR beta libraries employed iRepertoire HTBI primers in conjunction with Arm-PCR of CDR3 regions. TCRdb re-called the multiplex PCR reads through MiXCR, storing one row per CDR3 protein. The table lists about 360,000 distinct CDR3 sequences, 16% of them singletons. Indicated time point: newly diagnosed GD, antithyroid drugs for less than 3 months. Scientists built the TCR library using RNA that was extracted from PBMCs. This sample also appeared in a second study, on T cells in Graves' hyperthyroidism and ophthalmopathy.

V usage is TRBV18 and J usage is TRBJ2-7, with a possible D match to TRBD1 (5 bases). Source: peripheral blood mononuclear cells (PBMCs), taken at new diagnosis, from a patient treated with antithyroid drugs. The receptor comes from a young woman with Graves disease. CDR3 nucleotides: TGTGCCAGCTCACTAACCCTTGACAGCTACGAGCAGTACTTC. It codes for CASSLTLDSYEQYF.